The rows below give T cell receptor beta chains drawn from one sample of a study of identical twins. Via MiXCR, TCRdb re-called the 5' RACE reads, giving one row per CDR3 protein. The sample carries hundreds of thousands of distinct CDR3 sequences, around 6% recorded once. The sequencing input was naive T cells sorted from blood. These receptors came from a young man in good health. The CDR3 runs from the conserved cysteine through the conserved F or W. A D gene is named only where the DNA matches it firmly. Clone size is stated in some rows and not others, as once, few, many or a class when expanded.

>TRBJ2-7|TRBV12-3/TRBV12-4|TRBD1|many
CASSFQGDYEQYF
TGTGCCAGCAGTTTCCAGGGGGACTACGAGCAGTACTTC
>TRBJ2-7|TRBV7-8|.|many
CASSSWGEDSHGYEQYF
TGTGCCAGCAGCTCGTGGGGTGAGGACAGTCACGGCTACGAGCAGTACTTC
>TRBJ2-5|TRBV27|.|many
CASSFTRGETQYF
TGTGCCAGCAGTTTTACGCGGGGTGAGACCCAGTACTTC
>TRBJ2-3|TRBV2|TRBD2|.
CASTGLAGYTDTQYF
TGTGCCAGCACGGGGCTAGCGGGATACACAGATACGCAGTATTTT
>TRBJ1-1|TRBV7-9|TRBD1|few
CASSSLFGTGGPEAFF
TGTGCCAGCAGCTCTCTGTTTGGGACAGGAGGGCCTGAAGCTTTCTTT
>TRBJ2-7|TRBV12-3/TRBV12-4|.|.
CASTSFLGGFDEQYF
TGTGCCAGCACCTCTTTTTTGGGGGGCTTCGACGAGCAGTACTTC
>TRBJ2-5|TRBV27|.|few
CASSPGTLGETQYF
TGTGCCAGCAGTCCCGGGACACTGGGAGAGACCCAGTACTTC
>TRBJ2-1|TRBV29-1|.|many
CSVEAGSIFEQFF
TGCAGCGTTGAAGCAGGTAGTATCTTTGAGCAGTTCTTC
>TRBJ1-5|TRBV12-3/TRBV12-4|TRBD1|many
CASSLSGGVNQPQHF
TGTGCCAGCAGTTTATCAGGGGGGGTAAATCAGCCCCAGCATTTT
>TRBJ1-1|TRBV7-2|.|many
CASSSITGAFF
TGTGCCAGCAGCTCTATTACTGGGGCTTTCTTT
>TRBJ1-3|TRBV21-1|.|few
CASSRAHRDRGSSGNTIYF
TGTGCCAGCAGCAGAGCCCACCGGGACAGGGGGTCGTCTGGAAACACCATATATTTT
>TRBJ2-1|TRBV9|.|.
CASSVWSVASDNNEQFF
TGTGCCAGCAGCGTATGGTCGGTGGCTAGCGATAACAATGAGCAGTTCTTC
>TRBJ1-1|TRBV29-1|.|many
CSVNWNTEAFF
TGCAGCGTTAATTGGAACACTGAAGCTTTCTTT
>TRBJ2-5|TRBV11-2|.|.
CASSLGPRPEAYQETQYF
TGTGCCAGCAGCTTAGGCCCCCGCCCAGAAGCGTACCAAGAGACCCAGTACTTC
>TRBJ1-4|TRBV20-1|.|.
CSAGLGLGRGENLFF
TGCAGTGCTGGCCTCGGTTTGGGGAGGGGTGAAAATCTGTTTTTT
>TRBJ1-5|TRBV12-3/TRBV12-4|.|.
CASSTRSNQPQHF
TGTGCCAGCAGTACCCGAAGCAATCAGCCCCAGCATTTT
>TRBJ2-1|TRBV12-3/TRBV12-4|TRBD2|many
CASSWSPLAGGGNEQFF
TGTGCCAGCAGTTGGTCCCCCCTAGCGGGTGGAGGCAATGAGCAGTTCTTC
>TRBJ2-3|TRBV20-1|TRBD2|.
CSVLAGGTDTQYF
TGCAGTGTTTTGGCGGGAGGCACAGATACGCAGTATTTT
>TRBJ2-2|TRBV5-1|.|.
CASSLARDPGTGELFF
TGCGCCAGCAGCTTGGCCAGGGATCCGGGCACCGGGGAGCTGTTTTTT
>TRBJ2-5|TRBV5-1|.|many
CASSGSGQETQYF
TGCGCCAGCAGCGGTAGCGGCCAAGAGACCCAGTACTTC
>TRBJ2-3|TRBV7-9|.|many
CASNPSRGGTDTQYF
TGTGCCAGCAACCCGTCCCGGGGTGGCACAGATACGCAGTATTTT
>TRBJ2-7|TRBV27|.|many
CASSLTWNYEQYF
TGTGCCAGCAGTTTAACATGGAACTACGAGCAGTACTTC
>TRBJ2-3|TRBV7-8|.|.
CASSAPGLHFGDTQYF
TGTGCCAGCAGCGCTCCGGGACTTCATTTTGGGGATACGCAGTATTTT
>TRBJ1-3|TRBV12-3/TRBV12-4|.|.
CASSPRYSGNTIYF
TGTGCCAGCAGTCCCCGGTACTCTGGAAACACCATATATTTT
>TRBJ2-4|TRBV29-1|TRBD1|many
CSVSGQAAKNIQYF
TGCAGCGTCTCGGGACAGGCAGCCAAAAACATTCAGTACTTC
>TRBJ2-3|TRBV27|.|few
CASSLQGLTTDTQYF
TGTGCCAGCAGTTTACAGGGACTGACCACAGATACGCAGTATTTT
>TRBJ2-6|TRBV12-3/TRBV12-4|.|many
CASSLSSRIFSGANVLTF
TGTGCCAGCAGTTTATCGAGCAGGATCTTCTCTGGGGCCAACGTCCTGACTTTC
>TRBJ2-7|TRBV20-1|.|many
CSARETYEQYF
TGCAGTGCTAGAGAAACATACGAGCAGTACTTC
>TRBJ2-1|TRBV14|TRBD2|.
CASSLLPRVAGVKDNEQFF
TGTGCCAGCAGCCTACTCCCGCGGGTAGCGGGAGTCAAGGACAATGAGCAGTTCTTC
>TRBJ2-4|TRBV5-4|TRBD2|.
CASSLTPVLPSSTRGAKNIQYF
TGTGCCAGCAGCTTGACTCCGGTACTCCCCTCCTCTACGCGGGGGGCCAAAAACATTCAGTACTTC
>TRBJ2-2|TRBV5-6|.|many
CASSLEVGGELFF
TGTGCCAGCAGCTTGGAAGTTGGCGGGGAGCTGTTTTTT
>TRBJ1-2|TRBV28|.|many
CASSLAASNYGYTF
TGTGCCAGCAGTTTAGCAGCTTCTAACTATGGCTACACCTTC
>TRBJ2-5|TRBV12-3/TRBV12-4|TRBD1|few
CASSTGTGGEETQYF
TGTGCCAGCAGTACCGGGACAGGGGGCGAAGAGACCCAGTACTTC
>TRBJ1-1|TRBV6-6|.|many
CASSGGGRTEAFF
TGTGCCAGCAGCGGCGGGGGGCGGACTGAAGCTTTCTTT
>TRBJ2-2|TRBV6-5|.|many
CASSYSTATGELFF
TGTGCCAGCAGTTACTCGACAGCCACCGGGGAGCTGTTTTTT
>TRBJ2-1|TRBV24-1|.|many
CATSDQKSSYNEQFF
TGTGCCACCAGTGATCAGAAGAGCTCCTACAATGAGCAGTTCTTC
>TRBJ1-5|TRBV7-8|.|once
CASSSAGKGNQPQHF
TGTGCCAGCAGCTCCGCAGGAAAGGGCAATCAGCCCCAGCATTTT
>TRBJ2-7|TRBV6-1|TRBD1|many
CASRRPRDRGYEQYF
TGTGCCAGCAGGCGACCCCGGGACAGGGGCTACGAGCAGTACTTC
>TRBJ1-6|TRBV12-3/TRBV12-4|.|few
CASSLRQTHSPLHF
TGTGCCAGCAGTTTACGGCAGACCCACTCACCCCTCCACTTT
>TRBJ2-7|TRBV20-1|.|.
CSAGDRPNSYEQYF
TGCAGTGCTGGAGACAGACCCAACTCCTACGAGCAGTACTTC
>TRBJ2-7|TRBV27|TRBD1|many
CASSPGTGNTPRHF
TGTGCCAGCAGTCCGGGGACAGGGAATACCCCCAGGCACTTC